A single count supports the clone carrying this T cell receptor (beta chain). These data originate in a study of blood T cell repertoires in COVID-19. Study in general: Collection of acute and convalescent COVID-19 samples took place in the United States, Italy and Spain.

The ends were cut back, 7 bases at V and 5 bases at J, with 18 bases in the middle. The CDR3 is made up of 14 amino acids. The germline V gene encodes CDR1 MDHEN and CDR2 SYDVKM. The data were produced by immunoSEQ multiplex PCR, yet TCRdb's version contains in-frame clones alone and is incomplete. The sample records fewer than 250,000 clones, around 84% being singletons. Sequencing input: peripheral blood. The TCR originated in a man aged 55-75 years with acute or convalescent COVID-19. The chain has TRBV28 and TRBJ2-7, with unresolved D. DNA of the CDR3: TGTGCCAGCACCCAAGTGGGCAGAGATGACGAGCAGTACTTC. Translated, it gives CASTQVGRDDEQYF.